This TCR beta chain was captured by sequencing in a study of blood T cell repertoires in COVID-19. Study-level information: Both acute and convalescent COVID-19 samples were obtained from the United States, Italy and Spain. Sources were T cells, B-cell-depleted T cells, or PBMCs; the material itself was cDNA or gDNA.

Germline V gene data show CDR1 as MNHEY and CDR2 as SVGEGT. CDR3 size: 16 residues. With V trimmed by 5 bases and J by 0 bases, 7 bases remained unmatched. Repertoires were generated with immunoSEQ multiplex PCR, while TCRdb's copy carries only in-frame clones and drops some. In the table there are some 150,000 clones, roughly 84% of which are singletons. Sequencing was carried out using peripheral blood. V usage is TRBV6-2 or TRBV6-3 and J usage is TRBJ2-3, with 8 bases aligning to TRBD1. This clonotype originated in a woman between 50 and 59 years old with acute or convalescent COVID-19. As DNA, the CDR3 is TGTGCCAGCAGTGGACAGGGCCTAACTAGCACAGATACGCAGTATTTT. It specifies CASSGQGLTSTDTQYF.